The 29 T cell receptor beta chains listed next were all sequenced from one sample in a study of response to subunit inactivated influenza vaccine. TCRdb re-derived calls from the RT-PCR reads in MiXCR, one entry per CDR3 protein. Of 650,000 to 800,000 distinct CDR3 sequences detected, approximately 14% appear once; the ten largest clones hold approximately 6.5%. Specimen: PBMCs from blood, collected 14 days before vaccination. The receptors here all came from a man aged 45-60 years who received an inactivated influenza vaccine.

This clonotype was seen a handful of times. The chain uses TRBV10-3 and TRBJ2-7; unclear D gene. Germline loops: CDR1 ENHRY, CDR2 SYGVKD. The CDR3 contains 12 residues. V lost 8 bases to trimming and J lost 0 bases, with 8 bases between them. In DNA, the CDR3 is TGTGCCATCCGAGGCGGCTCCTACGAGCAGTACTTC. Amino acid sequence: CAIRGGSYEQYF.

The V call is TRBV24-1, the J call TRBJ2-3, with a possible D match to TRBD1 (6 bases). Germline V gene data show CDR1 as KGHDR and CDR2 as SFDVKD. The V and J ends lost 5 bases and 5 bases respectively, with 16 bases between them. The CDR3 sequence is 15 residues long. CDR3 amino acids: CATSAPDRIGDTQYF. Written as DNA, the CDR3 is TGTGCCACCAGTGCCCCGGACAGAATCGGAGATACGCAGTATTTT.

This clonotype was found a few times. The J gene is TRBJ2-4, the V gene TRBV12-3 or TRBV12-4; either TRBD1 or TRBD2 may fit D (6 bases each). The CDR3 is made up of 17 amino acids. The germline V and J ends were trimmed by 4 bases and 5 bases, with 21 bases remaining between them. CDR3 DNA: TGTGCCAGCAGTTGGCTCGGGGGCTTATTGGCCCAAAACATTCAGTACTTC. Its translation is CASSWLGGLLAQNIQYF.

This clonotype was counted between two and nine times. The rearrangement uses TRBV3-1 and TRBJ2-3; D is perhaps TRBD1 (5 bases). The CDR3 contains 19 residues. Trimming removed 0 bases from V and 0 bases from J, with 19 bases in between. CDR1 and CDR2 (germline): LGHDT, YNNKEL (reference sequence). In nucleotides, the CDR3 is TGTGCCAGCAGCCAAGATCGAGGATGGGGCGGTCCTAGCACAGATACGCAGTATTTT. It encodes CASSQDRGWGGPSTDTQYF.

The V and J genes are TRBV3-1 and TRBJ1-1, with D tentatively TRBD1 (5 bases). CDR1 is LGHDT, CDR2 YNNKEL, per germline (reference sequence). The CDR3 is 17 amino acids. Trimming cost V 0 bases and J 6 bases, with 20 bases left between them. DNA of the CDR3: TGTGCCAGCAGCCAAGATTTTCTTTCCGGTAGGGGATCTGAAGCTTTCTTT. As protein: CASSQDFLSGRGSEAFF.

This chain connects TRBV9 to TRBJ2-1, with no clear D. The CDR3 sequence is 16 residues long. With 4 bases removed from V and 1 base from J, the gap between germline ends came to 15 bases. Per germline, CDR1 SGDLS and CDR2 YYNGEE. CDR3 in DNA: TGTGCCAGCAGCCCAAATGTGGCGGATTCCTACAATGAGCAGTTCTTC. Protein sequence: CASSPNVADSYNEQFF.

The CDR3 DNA follows: TGTGCCAGCAGTATGATGGAACAGCCCCAGCATTTT. Protein: CASSMMEQPQHF. V is TRBV12-3 or TRBV12-4 and J is TRBJ1-5; no clear D gene. The ends were cut back, 5 bases at V and 7 bases at J, with 9 bases in the middle. The CDR3 runs 12 residues.

This clonotype was found a few times. The chain couples TRBV4-1 to TRBJ2-5, with a weak D call TRBD2 (6 bases). This CDR3 comprises 14 residues. V was cut by 0 bases and J by 3 bases, with 8 bases left in between. Germline V gives CDR1 MGHRA, CDR2 YSYEKL. As DNA, the CDR3 is TGCGCCAGCAGCCAAGAAGGAGGGGAAGAGACCCAGTACTTC. It is translated as CASSQEGGEETQYF.

This clonotype was picked up one time. V gene TRBV27 combines with J gene TRBJ2-7; TRBD2 matches at 14 bases. Trimming at V came to 5 bases and at J to 4 bases, leaving 16 bases not matched to a gene. Germline V gene data show CDR1 as MNHEY and CDR2 as SMNVEV (reference sequence). This CDR3 is built from 19 residues. CDR3 nucleotide sequence: TGTGCCAGCAGTAACAGGCCCCCGACTAGCGGGAGGGGAAGATACGAGCAGTACTTC. Protein: CASSNRPPTSGRGRYEQYF.

The V gene is TRBV7-2, the J gene TRBJ2-2, with 9 bases fitting TRBD2. This CDR3 region has 15 residues. CDR1 is SGHTA and CDR2 is FQGNSA in the germline V gene. Trimming cost V 5 bases and J 5 bases; bases outside gene matches: 6. The CDR3 protein is CASSPRGGRTGELFF. CDR3 DNA sequence: TGTGCCAGCAGCCCGCGGGGGGGCAGGACCGGGGAGCTGTTTTTT.

The chain recombines TRBV7-9 with TRBJ1-6; D might be TRBD1 (5 bases). Germline V CDR1 and CDR2: SEHNR, FQNEAQ (reference sequence). The CDR3 consists of 15 residues. The ends were cut back, 5 bases at V and 10 bases at J, with 18 bases in the middle. DNA for the CDR3: TGTGCCAGCAGCGGGACGCCGCATTGGGAATCACCCCTCCACTTT. It is translated as CASSGTPHWESPLHF.

The chain joins TRBV28 to TRBJ1-5; TRBD1 matches 10 bases. Germline CDR1 and CDR2: MDHEN and SYDVKM. This CDR3 is 17 amino acids long. The ends lost 3 bases at V and 4 bases at J; junction bases unmatched: 9. The CDR3, as DNA: TGTGCCAGCAGTTTTGCCCCCGGGACAGGGGAGAATCAGCCCCAGCATTTT. Translating it yields CASSFAPGTGENQPQHF.

V is TRBV20-1 and J is TRBJ2-1; 10 positions match TRBD2. Trimming at V came to 7 bases and at J to 10 bases, leaving 13 bases not matched to a gene. The CDR3 runs to 14 residues. Germline V gene data show CDR1 as DFQATT and CDR2 as SNEGSKA (reference sequence). CDR3 in amino acids: CSVPSSGRAVEQFF. For the CDR3, the DNA is TGCAGTGTTCCGTCCAGCGGGAGGGCCGTCGAGCAGTTCTTC.

The chain couples TRBV6-2 or TRBV6-3 to TRBJ2-5; D is ambiguous. The CDR3 length is 14 residues. Germline CDR1 reads MNHEY; CDR2 reads SVGEGT. V lost 0 bases and J 0 bases, leaving 5 bases between the germline ends. The CDR3: CASSYSENQETQYF. In nucleotides, the CDR3 is TGTGCCAGCAGTTACTCGGAGAACCAAGAGACCCAGTACTTC.

The chain has TRBV12-3 or TRBV12-4 and TRBJ2-3; perhaps TRBD1 as D (5 bases). V gave up 0 bases and J gave up 0 bases, with 16 bases separating them. The CDR3 extends over 18 amino acids. CDR3: CASSLAPWGGPSTDTQYF. DNA for the CDR3: TGTGCCAGCAGTTTAGCCCCCTGGGGCGGACCTAGCACAGATACGCAGTATTTT.

This clonotype was seen a few times. The chain couples TRBV4-1 to TRBJ2-7; maybe TRBD2 (6 bases). The CDR3 runs 18 residues. Trimming removed 1 base from V and 0 bases from J, with 19 bases in between. Germline CDR1 MGHRA, CDR2 YSYEKL. This CDR3 is CASSQVASGGSTSYEQYF. The CDR3 DNA sequence: TGCGCCAGCAGCCAAGTTGCCTCTGGGGGGTCGACCTCCTACGAGCAGTACTTC.

This clonotype has only a few counts. V is TRBV11-2 and J is TRBJ1-2; D gene unclear. The CDR3 is 14 amino acids. Looked up from germline, CDR1 is SGHAT and CDR2 is FQNNGV. V gave up 5 bases and J gave up 8 bases, with 18 bases separating them. Here the CDR3 reads CASSRNPTVLGYTF. The CDR3 DNA reads as TGTGCCAGCAGCCGTAACCCGACGGTCCTGGGCTACACCTTC.

This chain links TRBV20-1 with TRBJ2-3; 7 positions agree with TRBD1. Germline V gives CDR1 DFQATT, CDR2 SNEGSKA (reference sequence). Trimming removed 4 bases from V and 2 bases from J; junction bases left unmatched: 6. The CDR3 contains 14 residues. The CDR3: CSATYDRVTDTQYF. The CDR3 region has the DNA TGCAGTGCTACCTATGACAGGGTCACAGATACGCAGTATTTT.

This clonotype has only a few counts. The chain combines TRBV9 with TRBJ1-5, with TRBD1 matching over 9 bases. The CDR3 is 15 amino acids. The germline gives CDR1 SGDLS, CDR2 YYNGEE. Trimming cost V 4 bases and J 0 bases; bases outside gene matches: 2. CDR3 nucleotides: TGTGCCAGCAGCCGGGACAGGGCTAGCAATCAGCCCCAGCATTTT. Protein: CASSRDRASNQPQHF.

The rearrangement uses TRBV10-1 and TRBJ2-7; D perhaps matches TRBD1 (5 bases). The CDR3 has 14 residues. CDR1 is WNHNN, CDR2 SYGVQD, per germline (reference sequence). V was cut by 1 base and J by 3 bases, with 10 bases left in between. The CDR3 DNA reads TGCGCCAGCAGTGAGTTGGGCAGGGACTACGAGCAGTACTTC. Its protein is CASSELGRDYEQYF.

On this clonotype: The CDR3 carries no conserved terminal phenylalanine or tryptophan, so it likely arises from a read error. J is TRBJ1-3 and V is TRBV4-3, with no clear D. Germline loops: CDR1 LGHNA, CDR2 YSLEER. The CDR3 extends over 13 amino acids. Between the trimmed V and J ends, which lost 0 bases and 1 base, there was a span of 1 base. The CDR3 nucleotides read TGCGCCAGCAGCCAAGATTCTGGAAACACCATATATTCT. This sequence encodes CASSQDSGNTIYS.

The chain uses TRBV5-8 and TRBJ2-2; D gene ambiguous. This CDR3 is built from 13 residues. Germline V gene data show CDR1 as SGHTS and CDR2 as YDEGEE. The V and J ends lost 6 bases and 2 bases respectively, with 8 bases between them. The chain's CDR3 is CASNQLNTGELFF. The CDR3 DNA is TGTGCCAGCAACCAGCTCAACACCGGGGAGCTGTTTTTT.

This clonotype was counted only a few times. V is TRBV24-1 and J is TRBJ2-1; 13 nucleotides agree with TRBD2. The CDR3 is made up of 17 amino acids. Germline-derived CDR1 and CDR2 are KGHDR and SFDVKD. J gave up 4 bases and V 4 bases, and 6 bases lay outside the gene matches. For the CDR3, the DNA is TGTGCCACCAGTGACCCGGGACTAGCGGGAAGTTACAATGAGCAGTTCTTC. Residues: CATSDPGLAGSYNEQFF.

Note on this clonotype: At one end, the junction sequence differs from germline, possibly due to a read error. The chain links TRBV10-3 to TRBJ2-6, with a tentative D call TRBD1 (5 bases). This CDR3 region has 14 residues. From germline, CDR1 is ENHRY and CDR2 SYGVKD. CDR3 in DNA: TGTGCCATTAGAGCCCCCTCTGGGGCCAACGTCCTGATTTTC. It translates to CAIRAPSGANVLIF.

This clonotype was recorded many times. V and J are TRBV28 and TRBJ1-5, with no clear D. The CDR3 totals 12 residues. With 7 bases removed from V and 6 bases from J, the gap between germline ends came to 10 bases. CDR1 and CDR2 (germline): MDHEN, SYDVKM. CDR3 amino acids: CASIMSGQPQHF. In nucleotides, the CDR3 is TGTGCCAGCATTATGTCAGGTCAGCCCCAGCATTTT.

This chain links TRBV6-2 or TRBV6-3 with TRBJ1-5; no clear D. Germline values: CDR1 MNHEY, CDR2 SVGEGT. The V and J ends lost 0 bases and 6 bases respectively, with 9 bases between them. The CDR3 is 14 residues long. CDR3 nucleotide sequence: TGTGCCAGCAGTTACTCTGGCACAGCTCAGCCCCAGCATTTT. Its protein product is CASSYSGTAQPQHF.

Only a few counts were recorded for this clonotype. The chain combines TRBV20-1 with TRBJ2-4; D not resolved. Germline-derived CDR1 and CDR2 are DFQATT and SNEGSKA (reference sequence). The V end lost 5 bases, the J end lost 3 bases, and 11 bases lay between the germline ends. The CDR3 is 13 residues long. The CDR3 DNA sequence: TGCAGTGCTGACCGACCGAGCAAAAACATTCAGTACTTC. Its translation is CSADRPSKNIQYF.

J is TRBJ1-6 and V is TRBV30; possible D gene TRBD1, 5 bases. The CDR3 runs 15 residues. The V end lost 1 base, the J end lost 3 bases, and 10 bases lay between the germline ends. The V gene's germline CDR1 is GTSNPN and CDR2 SVGIG (reference sequence). The chain's CDR3 is CAWSGGGNYNSPLHF. In nucleotides, the CDR3 is TGTGCCTGGAGTGGTGGGGGGAACTATAATTCACCCCTCCACTTT.

The DNA for the CDR3 is TGTGCCACCACCTCTGGGCCGGGGCTCAATCAGCCCCAGCATTTT. Its translation is CATTSGPGLNQPQHF. The chain has TRBV3-1 and TRBJ1-5, with D tentatively TRBD1 (5 bases). This CDR3 region has 15 residues. Per germline, CDR1 LGHDT and CDR2 YNNKEL (reference sequence). V was pared by 10 bases and J by 3 bases, with 19 bases between.